This TCR beta chain was obtained from a study of blood T cell repertoires in COVID-19. Study-level information: Samples representing acute and convalescent COVID-19 were sourced from the United States, Italy and Spain. T cells, B-cell-depleted T cells, or PBMCs provided the cDNA or gDNA that served as material.

CDR3 length: 11 residues. The V and J ends lost 6 bases and 0 bases respectively, with 2 bases between them. Germline V gives CDR1 KGHSH, CDR2 LQKENI. In the authors' workflow: For nucleated cells, counts were estimated from reference gene primer amplification. Assay used: immunoSEQ multiplex PCR; TCRdb lists only in-frame clones, some missing. The V and J calls and the clone size are those of that table, but D and trimming were determined from the DNA. The sample includes 170,000 or so clones, 80% to 90% seen only once; the top ten take about 2.1%. This clone was detected only a few times. Material: peripheral blood. The origin of this receptor is a man between 18 and 35 years old who had recovered from COVID-19. This sequence joins TRBV18 and TRBJ1-1; D unclear. CDR3 DNA: TGTGCCAGCTCCATGAACACTGAAGCTTTCTTT. This translates into CASSMNTEAFF.